This entry lists 4 T cell receptor beta chains sequenced from one sample in a study of response to subunit inactivated influenza vaccine. TCRdb fed the RT-PCR reads into MiXCR, producing one record per CDR3 protein. Counted here are approximately 530,000 distinct CDR3 sequences, 13% occurring once; the ten biggest clones make up 10% to 15%. The source was PBMCs from blood, collected 45 days after vaccination. All receptors derive from a man aged 50 to 60 who received an inactivated influenza vaccine.

This clonotype was counted at least ten times. This rearrangement joins TRBV12-3 or TRBV12-4 to TRBJ2-4; TRBD2 is a possible D gene (6 bases). Trimming took off 6 bases at V and 8 bases at J, with 23 bases between the two ends. This CDR3 contains 16 residues. CDR3 DNA sequence: TGTGCCAGCAGCCCCCAGGTAGCGGTCTATGGAGACATTCAGTACTTC. Translated: CASSPQVAVYGDIQYF.

This clonotype was observed a handful of times. The V and J genes are TRBV7-9 and TRBJ2-7; 9 bases line up with TRBD2. V trimming: 3 bases; J trimming: 3 bases; junction bases outside the gene matches: 6. The CDR3 covers 15 residues. Germline CDR1 is SEHNR and CDR2 is FQNEAQ (reference sequence). The chain's CDR3 is CASSLPGLALYEQYF. The CDR3 bases are TGTGCCAGCAGCTTGCCGGGACTAGCCCTCTACGAGCAGTACTTC.

This clonotype was recorded a few times. This chain uses TRBV20-1 with TRBJ1-6, with D perhaps matching TRBD1 (6 bases). Germline values: CDR1 DFQATT, CDR2 SNEGSKA (reference sequence). The V end was cut by 3 bases, the J end by 9 bases, with 18 bases between. This CDR3 contains 15 residues. CDR3 amino acids: CSASRGAFSTSPLHF. The CDR3 DNA reads TGCAGTGCTAGTCGGGGGGCGTTCAGCACTTCACCCCTCCACTTT.

In this sample, this clonotype turned up a few times. The V call is TRBV7-2, the J call TRBJ2-1, with D perhaps being TRBD1 or TRBD2 (5 bases each). Germline values: CDR1 SGHTA, CDR2 FQGNSA. V was pared by 5 bases and J by 15 bases, with 23 bases between. This CDR3 comprises 14 residues. The CDR3: CASSHPRDPSFLFF. The CDR3, as DNA: TGTGCCAGCAGCCACCCCAGGGACCCCTCATTCCTGTTCTTC.